The 6 T cell receptor beta chains below come from one sample, sequenced in a study of blood T cell repertoires in COVID-19. Using immunoSEQ multiplex PCR, the repertoire was profiled, and TCRdb retains in-frame clones only, with some absent. This table has some 400,000 clones, almost 90% appearing once. The material sequenced was peripheral blood. The receptors were gathered from a man between 18 and 29 years old with active or convalescent COVID-19.

This chain uses TRBV19 with TRBJ1-5; D may be TRBD1 (6 bases). There are 15 residues in the CDR3. Germline CDR1 LNHDA, CDR2 SQIVND (reference sequence). V was shortened by 2 bases and J by 2 bases, with 10 bases between the two germline ends. The CDR3 sequence: CASSIQGPGNQPQHF. CDR3 sequence (DNA): TGTGCCAGTAGTATACAGGGGCCGGGCAATCAGCCCCAGCATTTT.

The chain uses TRBV29-1 and TRBJ2-3; D ambiguous. The germline CDR1 and CDR2 sequences are SQVTM and ANQGSEA. V shed 2 bases and J shed 0 bases, with 9 bases lying between them. This CDR3 has 14 amino acids. The CDR3 region is CSVERSASTDTQYF. In DNA form, the CDR3 reads TGCAGCGTTGAACGGAGCGCTAGCACAGATACGCAGTATTTT.

The V call is TRBV10-3, the J call TRBJ1-1, with D uncertain. Germline V gene sequence: CDR1 ENHRY, CDR2 SYGVKD. Trimming removed 2 bases at V and 8 bases at J, with 12 bases between. CDR3 size: 13 residues. The CDR3 reads CAISESAGREAFF. The CDR3 DNA reads as TGTGCCATCAGTGAGAGTGCGGGCAGGGAAGCTTTCTTT.

The gene calls are TRBV4-1 and TRBJ1-4; a possible D gene is TRBD1 (6 bases). Germline V gene sequence: CDR1 MGHRA, CDR2 YSYEKL. The V end lost 2 bases, the J end lost 4 bases, and 8 bases lay between the germline ends. The length of the CDR3 is 14 residues. CDR3 bases: TGCGCCAGCAGCCAAAGGACAGTTAATGAAAAACTGTTTTTT. It codes for CASSQRTVNEKLFF.

The V and J genes are TRBV15 and TRBJ2-7; unclear D gene. The CDR3 consists of 15 residues. The V and J ends lost 2 bases and 2 bases respectively, with 13 bases between them. Germline lookup yields CDR1 LNHNV and CDR2 YYDKDF (reference sequence). CDR3 sequence: CATSRHLGGAYEQYF. For the CDR3, the DNA is TGTGCCACCAGCAGACACCTCGGCGGAGCCTACGAGCAGTACTTC.

The V gene is TRBV4-3, the J gene TRBJ2-3; TRBD2 matches 8 bases. V trimming: 0 bases; J trimming: 1 base; junction bases outside the gene matches: 3. Germline V gene data show CDR1 as LGHNA and CDR2 as YSLEER. The CDR3 has 16 residues. The CDR3 here is CASSQDRAGGTDTQYF. In DNA, the CDR3 is TGCGCCAGCAGCCAAGATCGAGCGGGAGGCACAGATACGCAGTATTTT.